The entry below describes one TCR beta chain. This sample was taken from a study of blood T cell repertoires in COVID-19. Study-wide context: The origin of the acute and convalescent COVID-19 samples was the United States, Italy and Spain.

TCRdb keeps only in-frame clones here, not all; method: immunoSEQ multiplex PCR. The top ten hold around 1.9% of the sample, which has about 260,000 clones, 86% seen once. Sequenced input: PBMCs or T cells enriched from blood (not recorded which). This clonotype originated in a woman between 45 and 65 years old who had recovered from COVID-19.

The CDR3 sequence: CASSGSSGEYNEQFF. CDR3 bases: TGCGCCAGCAGTGGCTCTAGCGGGGAATACAATGAGCAGTTCTTC. This chain connects TRBV10-1 to TRBJ2-1, with 9 bases aligning to TRBD2. This CDR3 is 15 amino acids long. After removal of 4 bases from V and 4 bases from J, the junction contained 5 bases not matched to a gene. The V gene's germline CDR1 is WNHNN and CDR2 SYGVQD (reference sequence).